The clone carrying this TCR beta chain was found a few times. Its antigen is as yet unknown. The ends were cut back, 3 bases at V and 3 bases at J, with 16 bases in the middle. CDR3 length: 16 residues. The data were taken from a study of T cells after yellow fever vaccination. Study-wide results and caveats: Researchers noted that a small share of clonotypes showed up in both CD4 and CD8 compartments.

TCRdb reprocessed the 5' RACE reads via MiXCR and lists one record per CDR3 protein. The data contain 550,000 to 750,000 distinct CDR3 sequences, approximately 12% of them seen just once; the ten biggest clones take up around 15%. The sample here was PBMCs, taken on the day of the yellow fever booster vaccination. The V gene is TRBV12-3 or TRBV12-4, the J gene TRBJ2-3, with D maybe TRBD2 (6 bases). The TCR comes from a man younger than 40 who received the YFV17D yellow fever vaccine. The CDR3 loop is CASSFGGFIITDTQYF. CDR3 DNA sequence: TGTGCCAGCAGTTTTGGAGGGTTCATAATTACAGATACGCAGTATTTT.